The present entry profiles one T cell receptor beta chain with its context. Antigen specificity is unknown. Germline V gene data show CDR1 as GTSNPN and CDR2 as SVGIG (reference sequence). This CDR3 spans 13 amino acids. V was pared by 5 bases and J by 0 bases, with 10 bases between. This specimen belongs to a study of OX40 agonist ivuxolimab in advanced cancers. Notes on the study in general: Partly responding patients at 0.1-3.0 mg/kg showed some of the smallest clonal expansion.

Repertoires were generated with immunoSEQ multiplex PCR, while TCRdb's copy carries only in-frame clones and drops some. The data contain approximately 70,000 clones, around 90% of them singletons. Patients were ineligible given autoimmune disease history or systemic immunosuppression. The source is an adult with an advanced solid tumor such as melanoma, head and neck, liver or kidney cancer. The chain links TRBV30 to TRBJ2-5; weak D call: TRBD1 (6 bases). The sample in question was CD4+ or CD8+ T cells sorted from blood, obtained in a trial of the OX40 agonist ivuxolimab. The CDR3 sequence is CAWDRNNQETQYF. As DNA, the CDR3 is TGTGCCTGGGACAGGAACAACCAAGAGACCCAGTACTTC.